The 29 T cell receptor beta chains below come from one sample, sequenced in a study of CD8+CD57+ T cells in acquired aplastic anemia. CDR3 and TCR beta VDJ profiling relied on a genomic DNA template. TCRdb used MiXCR to reprocess the reads, holding one entry per CDR3 protein. This repertoire shows approximately 200,000 distinct CDR3 sequences, roughly 50% found once; its top ten account for nearly 20%. Flow cytometry had shown expanded CD8+CD57+ cells in the patients chosen for sequencing. Sample: sorted CD4+, CD8+, or CD8+CD57+ T cells (not recorded which) from PBMCs. Receptors were obtained from a human donor with aplastic anemia.

CDR3 protein: CATSAGFGYTF. The DNA of the CDR3 is TGTGCCACCAGTGCAGGGTTTGGCTACACCTTC. The chain couples TRBV24-1 to TRBJ1-2, with TRBD1 as a possible D gene (5 bases). This CDR3 has 11 residues. V was cut by 5 bases and J by 7 bases, with 7 bases left in between. CDR1 is KGHDR, CDR2 SFDVKD, per germline.

This clonotype appeared many times. This chain uses TRBV6-4 with TRBJ1-4; D is possibly TRBD1 (6 bases). This CDR3 is built from 14 residues. Germline CDR1 MRHNA, CDR2 SNTAGT. V shed 5 bases and J shed 8 bases, with 15 bases lying between them. The CDR3 spells CASSLDSRSEKLFF. CDR3 DNA: TGTGCCAGCAGTTTGGACAGCAGGAGCGAAAAACTGTTTTTT.

V usage is TRBV10-2 and J usage is TRBJ1-5; 7 bases match TRBD1. CDR3 length equals 14 residues. CDR1 and CDR2 (germline): WSHSY, SAAADI. The V and J ends lost 7 bases and 2 bases, in that order; junction bases with no gene match: 5. CDR3 loop: CASTTGFGNQPQHF. For the CDR3, the DNA is TGCGCCAGCACGACAGGGTTTGGCAATCAGCCCCAGCATTTT.

This clonotype came up a few times. The chain is built from TRBV18 and TRBJ1-4; D gene ambiguous. This CDR3 comprises 15 residues. Trimming left V 2 bases short and J 6 bases short, with 13 bases between. From germline, CDR1 is KGHSH and CDR2 LQKENI. CDR3 in DNA: TGTGCCAGCTCACCAAAGAGGTCGGCCGATGAAAAACTGTTTTTT. Translation: CASSPKRSADEKLFF.

This clonotype was detected once. This chain joins TRBV25-1 and TRBJ1-1; the match to TRBD1 covers 7 bases. V was clipped by 3 bases and J by 11 bases; unmatched bases: 9. Per the germline V gene, CDR1 is MGHDK and CDR2 is SYGVNS. The CDR3 is made up of 13 amino acids. The CDR3 DNA follows: TGTGCCAGCAGTGATTTGCGGACAGGTGTGGCTTTCTTT. This encodes CASSDLRTGVAFF. Combining the CDR3 with reference TRBV25-1 and TRBJ1-1 gives the whole variable domain EADIYQTPRYLVIGTGKKITLECSQTMGHDKMYWYQQDPGMELHLIHYSYGVNSTEKGDLSSESTVSRIRTEHFPLTLESARPSHTSQYLCASSDLRTGVAFFGQGTRLTVV.

This clonotype was detected only a few times. The chain uses TRBV25-1 and TRBJ2-1, with 7 positions matching TRBD1. The V gene's germline CDR1 is MGHDK and CDR2 SYGVNS. V gave up 4 bases and J gave up 1 base; unmatched junction bases: 7. This CDR3 contains 16 residues. The CDR3 bases are TGTGCCAGCAGTGGTTCAGGGGGAAGGTCCTACAATGAGCAGTTCTTC. This translates into CASSGSGGRSYNEQFF.

This clonotype was observed many times. The V and J genes are TRBV7-2 and TRBJ2-5, with D unclear. In germline, CDR1 is SGHTA, CDR2 FQGNSA. V lost 4 bases and J lost 1, with 13 bases in between. The CDR3 is made up of 15 amino acids. CDR3 region: CASSSQRVPQETQYF. In DNA form, the CDR3 reads TGTGCCAGCAGCTCCCAACGGGTCCCCCAAGAGACCCAGTACTTC.

This clonotype came up many times. This chain uses TRBV6-6 with TRBJ2-7; 7 bases are shared with TRBD1. CDR1 is MNHNY, CDR2 SVGAGI, per germline (reference sequence). After removal of 0 bases from V and 3 bases from J, the junction contained 5 bases not matched to a gene. The CDR3 is 15 amino acids. The CDR3 nucleotides read TGTGCCAGCAGTTACTCCTGGCAGGGGGTCTACGAGCAGTACTTC. Translating it yields CASSYSWQGVYEQYF.

With regard to this clonotype: Relative to the germline gene, one junction end is altered; a read error may explain this. The rearrangement links TRBV10-2 to TRBJ2-7; the D gene is possibly TRBD1 (6 bases). The CDR3 has 15 amino acids. CDR1 and CDR2 from the germline V gene are WSHSY and SAAADI. CDR3 in amino acids: CASSHLTGKPYEQYF. In DNA, the CDR3 is TGTGCCAGCAGTCACCTCACAGGGAAGCCCTACGAGCAGTACTTC.

A note on this clonotype: This may be a read error, as it is one base from a much larger clone. This rearrangement joins TRBV20-1 to TRBJ1-1; no reliable D call. Germline loops: CDR1 DFQATT, CDR2 SNEGSKA (reference sequence). The CDR3 is 12 amino acids. V gave up 6 bases and J gave up 1 base, with 9 bases separating them. The CDR3 loop reads CSATRTNTEAFF. CDR3 in DNA: TGCAGTGCGACGAGGACGAACACTGAAGCTTTCTTT.

V gene TRBV27 combines with J gene TRBJ2-7; D is possibly TRBD2 (6 bases). V was shortened by 6 bases and J by 6 bases, with 15 bases between the two germline ends. Germline CDR1 is MNHEY and CDR2 is SMNVEV (reference sequence). The CDR3 extends over 13 amino acids. Here the CDR3 DNA reads TGTGCCAGCAGCCGGGGCAGGGAGGCCGAGCAGTACTTC. This sequence encodes CASSRGREAEQYF.

This clonotype was seen at least ten times. This rearrangement joins TRBV29-1 to TRBJ2-7; 8 bases are shared with TRBD2. The CDR3 sequence is 13 residues long. V lost 0 bases and J lost 5; bases outside the gene matches: 3. Looked up from germline, CDR1 is SQVTM and CDR2 is ANQGSEA. The CDR3 DNA reads as TGCAGCGTTGAAGATGACGGGGGGGACGAGCAGTACTTC. Encoded protein: CSVEDDGGDEQYF.

J is TRBJ1-1 and V is TRBV5-6; D is possibly TRBD1 (6 bases). Germline CDR1 SGHDT, CDR2 YYEEEE. V was trimmed by 4 bases and J by 2 bases, leaving 15 bases between them. This CDR3 has 15 amino acids. The CDR3 nucleotides read TGTGCCAGCAGCGCAACCGGGACACCTAACACTGAAGCTTTCTTT. The encoded protein is CASSATGTPNTEAFF.

The CDR3 DNA reads as TGTGCCAGCAGTTTGGGCACCCTCTATGGCTACACCTTC. Translated: CASSLGTLYGYTF. The rearrangement links TRBV2 to TRBJ1-2, with D hard to call. V lost 5 bases and J 4 bases, leaving 11 bases between the germline ends. Germline CDR1 reads SNHLY; CDR2 reads FYNNEI. CDR3 length: 13 residues.

This clonotype has a handful of counts. The chain couples TRBV7-3 to TRBJ1-1; a possible D gene is TRBD1 (5 bases). The CDR3 contains 14 residues. The germline CDR1 and CDR2 sequences are SGHTA and FQGTGA. V dropped 5 bases and J dropped 1 base, with 11 bases sitting between them. Written as DNA, the CDR3 is TGTGCCAGCAGCAACGGGACGACGAACACTGAAGCTTTCTTT. It specifies CASSNGTTNTEAFF.

The gene calls are TRBV7-6 and TRBJ2-1; D is ambiguous. CDR3 size: 15 residues. Looked up from germline, CDR1 is SGHVS and CDR2 is FNYEAQ. V was trimmed by 6 bases and J by 0 bases, leaving 12 bases between them. The CDR3 loop is CASRLTPSSYNEQFF. The CDR3 DNA reads TGTGCCAGCAGACTGACCCCGAGCTCCTACAATGAGCAGTTCTTC.

Ten or more counts support this clonotype. V is TRBV13 and J is TRBJ2-7, with 10 positions matching TRBD1. The V gene end was trimmed by 3 bases and the J gene end by 3 bases; junction bases not matched to a gene: 8. Germline CDR1 PRHDT, CDR2 FYEKMQ (reference sequence). The CDR3 extends over 16 amino acids. The CDR3 protein is CASSFGQGVGHYEQYF. For the CDR3, the DNA is TGTGCCAGCAGCTTCGGACAGGGGGTGGGTCACTACGAGCAGTACTTC.

The chain uses TRBV10-3 and TRBJ1-4; D is perhaps TRBD1 (6 bases). Trimming stripped 4 bases from V and 6 bases from J, with 15 bases between. Looked up from germline, CDR1 is ENHRY and CDR2 is SYGVKD. The CDR3 has 15 amino acids. For the CDR3, the DNA is TGTGCCATCAGTGCTGGGGGGGCAGCGGATGAAAAACTGTTTTTT. It specifies CAISAGGAADEKLFF.

This clonotype was counted once. A junction end diverges from the germline sequence, so it may reflect a read error. V and J are TRBV7-8 and TRBJ2-1; TRBD2 agrees at 14 bases. The CDR3 has 15 residues. The germline V gene has CDR1 SGHVS and CDR2 FQNEAQ. The CDR3 bases are TGTGCCAGCAGCCCGTACTTGACTAGCGGGGGGGTACCGCTCTTC. It specifies CASSPYLTSGGVPLF.

This clonotype was recorded many times. A junction end diverges from the germline sequence, so it may reflect a read error. The chain carries TRBV20-1 and TRBJ2-3, with D perhaps TRBD1 or TRBD2 (5 bases each). Germline-derived CDR1 and CDR2 are DFQATT and SNEGSKA (reference sequence). This CDR3 contains 14 residues. The DNA of the CDR3 is TGCGGTGCTGCAAGGGACGGCCGTCCAGATACGCAGTATTTT. Encoded protein: CGAARDGRPDTQYF.

There are many counts of this clonotype. The chain uses TRBV6-5 and TRBJ1-3, with unresolved D. In germline, CDR1 is MNHEY, CDR2 SVGAGI. Trimming cost V 2 bases and J 0 bases, with 8 bases left between them. The CDR3 is 15 residues long. CDR3 residues: CASSYDPGSGNTIYF. The CDR3, as DNA: TGTGCCAGCAGTTACGACCCAGGCTCTGGAAACACCATATATTTT.

With regard to this clonotype: This may come from a read error, since a much larger clone is one base off. This chain joins TRBV11-2 and TRBJ2-1, with 10 bases lining up with TRBD2. CDR1 is SGHAT, CDR2 FQNNGV, per germline. The V segment lost 3 bases and the J segment 7 bases; nucleotides outside the gene matches: 12. The CDR3 sequence is 17 residues long. The CDR3 nucleotides read TGTGCCAGCAGCTTGAGACCCGAGACTAGCGGGCGGAATGAGCAGTTCTTC. As protein: CASSLRPETSGRNEQFF.

This clonotype showed up many times. The chain is built from TRBV7-6 and TRBJ1-5, with D unresolved. CDR1 is SGHVS and CDR2 is FNYEAQ in the germline V gene. The CDR3 covers 14 residues. V was shortened by 1 base and J by 4 bases, with 8 bases between the two germline ends. CDR3 amino acids: CASSLEPLNQPQHF. DNA of the CDR3: TGTGCCAGCAGCTTAGAACCATTGAATCAGCCCCAGCATTTT.

This clonotype was seen at least ten times. This chain joins TRBV7-9 and TRBJ2-3; D possibly corresponds to TRBD1 (6 bases). CDR1 is SEHNR, CDR2 FQNEAQ, per germline (reference sequence). The CDR3 covers 14 residues. Trimming removed 4 bases from V and 0 bases from J, with 8 bases in between. The CDR3 DNA sequence: TGTGCCAGCAGCTCTGACAGGAGCACAGATACGCAGTATTTT. This translates into CASSSDRSTDTQYF.

This clonotype was seen at least ten times. The chain employs TRBV7-9 and TRBJ2-4; 7 nucleotides line up with TRBD1. Germline trimming cut 4 bases from V and 7 bases from J; bases unmatched to any gene: 4. Germline CDR1 is SEHNR and CDR2 is FQNEAQ (reference sequence). This CDR3 is built from 13 residues. In DNA, the CDR3 is TGTGCCAGCAGCTCCGGGACAGTGAACATTCAGTACTTC. Protein sequence: CASSSGTVNIQYF.

The chain links TRBV20-1 to TRBJ1-5; 10 nucleotides align to TRBD1. V was pared by 3 bases and J by 4 bases, with 9 bases of the junction left unmatched. This CDR3 spans 16 amino acids. CDR1 is DFQATT and CDR2 is SNEGSKA in the germline V gene (reference sequence). The CDR3, as DNA: TGCAGTGCTAGCCCCATGGGGACAGGGGAGAATCAGCCCCAGCATTTT. Protein sequence: CSASPMGTGENQPQHF.

Note on this clonotype: Relative to the germline gene, one junction end is altered; a read error may explain this. The chain employs TRBV7-9 and TRBJ2-5; D ambiguous. CDR3 length: 15 residues. Looked up from germline, CDR1 is SEHNR and CDR2 is FQNEAQ (reference sequence). For the CDR3, the DNA is TGCGCCAGCAGCCGGAAATCCGGGTCGGGAGAGACCCAGTACTTC. Protein sequence: CASSRKSGSGETQYF.

This clonotype appeared many times. The chain's CDR3 is CASSFAGTSYNEQFF. The CDR3 region has the DNA TGTGCCAGCAGCTTCGCGGGGACCTCCTACAATGAGCAGTTCTTC. V and J are TRBV7-6 and TRBJ2-1, with D possibly matching TRBD2 (6 bases). The ends were cut back, 3 bases at V and 0 bases at J, with 9 bases in the middle. CDR1 SGHVS and CDR2 FNYEAQ come from the germline V gene. This CDR3 spans 15 amino acids.

Concerning this clonotype: The junction departs from germline at one end; a sequencing error may be responsible. V is TRBV3-1 and J is TRBJ1-3; 7 bases map to TRBD1. Germline loops: CDR1 LGHDT, CDR2 YNNKEL (reference sequence). The CDR3 totals 16 residues. CDR3 residues: CASSQFYRGDGYTIYF. The CDR3 bases are TGTGCCAGCAGCCAATTTTACAGGGGAGATGGATACACCATATATTTT.